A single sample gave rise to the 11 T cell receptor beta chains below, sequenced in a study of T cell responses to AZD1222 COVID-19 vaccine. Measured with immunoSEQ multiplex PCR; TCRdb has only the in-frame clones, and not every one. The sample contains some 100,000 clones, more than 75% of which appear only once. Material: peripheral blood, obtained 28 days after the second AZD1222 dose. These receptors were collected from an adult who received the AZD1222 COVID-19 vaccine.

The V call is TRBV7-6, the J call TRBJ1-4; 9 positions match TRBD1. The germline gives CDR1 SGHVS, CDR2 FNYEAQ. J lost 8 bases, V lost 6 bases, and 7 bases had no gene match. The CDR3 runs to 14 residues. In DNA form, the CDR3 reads TGTGCCAGCAGGAAACAGGGGGCAGGAGAAAAACTGTTTTTT. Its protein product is CASRKQGAGEKLFF.

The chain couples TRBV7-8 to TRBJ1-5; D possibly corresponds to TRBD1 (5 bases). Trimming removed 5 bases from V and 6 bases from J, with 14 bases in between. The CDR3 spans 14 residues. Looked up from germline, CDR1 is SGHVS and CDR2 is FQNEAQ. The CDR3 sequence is CASSRRGGAQPQHF. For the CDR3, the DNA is TGTGCCAGCAGCCGACGGGGGGGTGCTCAGCCCCAGCATTTT.

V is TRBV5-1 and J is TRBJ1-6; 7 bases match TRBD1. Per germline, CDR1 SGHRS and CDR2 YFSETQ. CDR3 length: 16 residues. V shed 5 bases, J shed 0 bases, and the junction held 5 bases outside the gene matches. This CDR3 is CASSSGTDSYNSPLHF. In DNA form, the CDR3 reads TGCGCCAGCAGTTCCGGGACAGACTCCTATAATTCACCCCTCCACTTT.

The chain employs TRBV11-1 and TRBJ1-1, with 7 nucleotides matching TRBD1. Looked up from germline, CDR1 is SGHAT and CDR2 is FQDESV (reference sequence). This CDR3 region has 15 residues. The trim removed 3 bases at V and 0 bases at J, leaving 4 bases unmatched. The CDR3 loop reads CASSLTGPVNTEAFF. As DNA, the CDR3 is TGTGCCAGCAGCTTGACAGGGCCGGTGAACACTGAAGCTTTCTTT. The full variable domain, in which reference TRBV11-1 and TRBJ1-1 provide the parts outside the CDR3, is EAEVAQSPRYKITEKSQAVAFWCDPISGHATLYWYRQILGQGPELLVQFQDESVVDDSQLPKDRFSAERLKGVDSTLKIQPAELGDSAMYLCASSLTGPVNTEAFFGQGTRLTVV.

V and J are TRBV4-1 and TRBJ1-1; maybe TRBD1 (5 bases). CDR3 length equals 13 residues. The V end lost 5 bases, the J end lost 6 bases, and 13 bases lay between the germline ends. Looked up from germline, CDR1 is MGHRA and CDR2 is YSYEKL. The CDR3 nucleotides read TGCGCCAGCAGCTCCCGTCAGGGATCTGAAGCTTTCTTT. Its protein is CASSSRQGSEAFF.

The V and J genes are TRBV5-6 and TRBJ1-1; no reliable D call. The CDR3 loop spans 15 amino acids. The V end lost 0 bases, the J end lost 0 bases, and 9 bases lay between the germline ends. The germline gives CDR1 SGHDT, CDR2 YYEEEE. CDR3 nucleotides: TGTGCCAGCAGCTTGGCCCAAGGGCTGAACACTGAAGCTTTCTTT. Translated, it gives CASSLAQGLNTEAFF. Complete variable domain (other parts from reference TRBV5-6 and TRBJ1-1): DAGVTQSPTHLIKTRGQQVTLRCSPKSGHDTVSWYQQALGQGPQFIFQYYEEEERQRGNFPDRFSGHQFPNYSSELNVNALLLGDSALYLCASSLAQGLNTEAFFGQGTRLTVV.

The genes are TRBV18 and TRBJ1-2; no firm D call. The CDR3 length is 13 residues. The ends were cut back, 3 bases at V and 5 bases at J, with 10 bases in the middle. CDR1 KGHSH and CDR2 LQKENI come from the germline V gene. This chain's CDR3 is CASSPEREYGYTF. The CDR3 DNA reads TGTGCCAGCTCACCGGAAAGAGAGTATGGCTACACCTTC. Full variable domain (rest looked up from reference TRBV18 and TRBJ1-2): NAGVMQNPRHLVRRRGQEARLRCSPMKGHSHVYWYRQLPEEGLKFMVYLQKENIIDESGMPKERFSAEFPKEGPSILRIQQVVRGDSAAYFCASSPEREYGYTFGSGTRLTVV.

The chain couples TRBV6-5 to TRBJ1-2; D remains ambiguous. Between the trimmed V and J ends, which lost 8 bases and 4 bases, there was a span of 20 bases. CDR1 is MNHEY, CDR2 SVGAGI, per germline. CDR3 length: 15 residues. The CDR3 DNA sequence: TGTGCCAGCCGCTCCCCTCCATCTATTTTCTATGGCTACACCTTC. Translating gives CASRSPPSIFYGYTF.

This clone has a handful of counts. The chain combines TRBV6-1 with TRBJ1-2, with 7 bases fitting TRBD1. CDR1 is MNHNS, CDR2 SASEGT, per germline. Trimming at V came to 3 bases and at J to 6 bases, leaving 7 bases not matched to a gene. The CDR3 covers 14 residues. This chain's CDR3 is CASSEAVRGNGYTF. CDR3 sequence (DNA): TGTGCCAGCAGTGAGGCAGTCAGGGGGAATGGCTACACCTTC.

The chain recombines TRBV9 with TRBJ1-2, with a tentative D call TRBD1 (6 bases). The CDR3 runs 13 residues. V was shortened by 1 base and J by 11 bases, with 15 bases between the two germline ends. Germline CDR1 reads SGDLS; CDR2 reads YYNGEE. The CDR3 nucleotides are TGTGCCAGCAGCGTATCGAGTAGGGGGGATTACACCTTC. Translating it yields CASSVSSRGDYTF. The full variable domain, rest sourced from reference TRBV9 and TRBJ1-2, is DSGVTQTPKHLITATGQRVTLRCSPRSGDLSVYWYQQSLDQGLQFLIQYYNGEERAKGNILERFSAQQFPDLHSELNLSSLELGDSALYFCASSVSSRGDYTFGSGTRLTVV.

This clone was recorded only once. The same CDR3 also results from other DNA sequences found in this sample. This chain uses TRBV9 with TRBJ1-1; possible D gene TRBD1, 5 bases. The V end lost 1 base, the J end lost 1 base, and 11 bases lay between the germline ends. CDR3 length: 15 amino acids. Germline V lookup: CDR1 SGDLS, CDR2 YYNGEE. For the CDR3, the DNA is TGTGCCAGCAGCGTAAGGGGTAATAGGAACACTGAAGCTTTCTTT. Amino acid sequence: CASSVRGNRNTEAFF.